This TCR beta chain comes out of a study of beta chain features in type 1 diabetes. Study-wide results and caveats: Within the patient group, naive, central memory and Treg TCRB repertoires appeared more similar to each other than within healthy donors. Among all four CD4+ subsets, Type 1 diabetes patients had TCRB CDR3s that were moderately but significantly shorter.

Expressed TCRB transcripts were sequenced after all isolated RNA was converted to cDNA. Only in-frame clones appear in the TCRdb table, and some are missing; sequencing was by immunoSEQ multiplex PCR. The sample has 100,000 to 150,000 clones, around 9% seen once; the top ten hold about 0.7%. The CDR3 runs 15 residues. The ends were cut back, 7 bases at V and 4 bases at J, with 19 bases in the middle. In germline, CDR1 is MDHEN, CDR2 SYDVKM. A few counts support this clone. The antigen is not known. The sequenced sample consisted of central memory CD4+ T cells from blood. The receptor was derived from a man aged 30 to 45 with type 1 diabetes. The chain recombines TRBV28 with TRBJ1-1; D unclear. CDR3 in DNA: TGTGCCAGCACCCCAAGGGCCGGGAGGGTCACTGAAGCTTTCTTT. Its protein product is CASTPRAGRVTEAFF.